This T cell receptor (beta chain) was observed in a study of blood T cell repertoires in COVID-19. Repertoires were generated with immunoSEQ multiplex PCR, while TCRdb's copy carries only in-frame clones and drops some. The sample shows about 260,000 clones, 88% of them seen only once. This clone has a handful of counts. The CDR3 length is 12 residues. V was clipped by 2 bases and J by 9 bases, with 11 bases between them. Germline values: CDR1 SQVTM, CDR2 ANQGSEA. This sequence joins TRBV29-1 and TRBJ2-1; D perhaps matches TRBD1 (6 bases). The TCR comes from a woman in her thirties or forties who had been exposed to COVID-19. Source material: PBMCs or T cells enriched from blood (not recorded which). The CDR3 spells CSVEQGTTEQFF. CDR3 DNA sequence: TGCAGCGTTGAACAGGGGACAACTGAGCAGTTCTTC.